The rows below give T cell receptor beta chains drawn from one sample of a study of T-cell reconstitution after alpha-beta-depleted transplantation in children. TCRdb reprocessed the PCR reads with MiXCR, giving one entry per CDR3 protein. Of about 70,000 distinct CDR3 sequences in the sample, 9.5% to 13% were seen once. This specimen was PBMCs, taken before TCRalphabeta/CD19-depleted stem cell transplant. These receptors all stem from a boy under 18 with acute myeloid leukemia, due to receive a stem cell transplant. CDR3s include the opening cysteine and the closing phenylalanine or tryptophan. Each record gives: clone size, D gene, J gene, V gene, CDR3 protein, CDR3 DNA. The D gene is left open where the match is weak. Rows give clone size only sometimes, using once, few, many, or a class for an expanded clone.

size: many; D: TRBD1; J: TRBJ2-5; V: TRBV27; CDR3: CASGLWTGETQYF; DNA: TGTGCCAGCGGTCTTTGGACAGGAGAGACCCAGTACTTC
size: many; D: TRBD2; J: TRBJ2-2; V: TRBV28; CDR3: CASSSRLLATGELFF; DNA: TGTGCCAGCAGTTCCAGGCTACTAGCGACCGGGGAGCTGTTTTTT
size: many; D: .; J: TRBJ1-1; V: TRBV14; CDR3: CASSQDVRRGTEAFF; DNA: TGTGCCAGCAGCCAAGATGTTAGGCGGGGCACTGAAGCTTTCTTT
size: many; D: .; J: TRBJ2-1; V: TRBV5-5; CDR3: CASSAQGLQFF; DNA: TGTGCCAGCAGCGCCCAGGGCCTTCAGTTCTTC
size: many; D: TRBD1; J: TRBJ1-3; V: TRBV29-1; CDR3: CSVEGDRGNTIYF; DNA: TGCAGCGTTGAAGGGGACAGAGGAAACACCATATATTTT
size: few; D: TRBD1; J: TRBJ1-1; V: TRBV29-1; CDR3: CSASKGAMNTEAFF; DNA: TGCAGCGCCTCGAAGGGGGCTATGAACACTGAAGCTTTCTTT
size: .; D: .; J: TRBJ1-5; V: TRBV5-1; CDR3: CASSLGHSNQPQHF; DNA: TGCGCCAGCAGCTTGGGGCACAGCAATCAGCCCCAGCATTTT
size: few; D: TRBD2; J: TRBJ2-2; V: TRBV28; CDR3: CASRNGGGNTGELFF; DNA: TGTGCCAGCAGAAATGGCGGGGGGAACACCGGGGAGCTGTTTTTT
size: many; D: TRBD2; J: TRBJ2-2; V: TRBV12-3/TRBV12-4; CDR3: CASSSSGTSGRTNTGELFF; DNA: TGTGCCAGCAGTTCCTCCGGGACTAGCGGGAGGACGAACACCGGGGAGCTGTTTTTT
size: many; D: .; J: TRBJ2-1; V: TRBV20-1; CDR3: CSASPAVSYNEQFF; DNA: TGCAGTGCTTCCCCAGCGGTTTCCTACAATGAGCAGTTCTTC
size: many; D: TRBD1; J: TRBJ1-4; V: TRBV20-1; CDR3: CSAGPEGASEKLFF; DNA: TGCAGTGCCGGGCCGGAGGGGGCCAGCGAAAAACTGTTTTTT
size: many; D: .; J: TRBJ2-4; V: TRBV11-2; CDR3: CASSLTMGNINIQYF; DNA: TGTGCCAGCAGCTTAACCATGGGGAACATAAACATTCAGTACTTC
size: many; D: .; J: TRBJ1-5; V: TRBV12-3/TRBV12-4; CDR3: CASSGQGGSNQPQHF; DNA: TGTGCCAGCAGTGGGCAGGGAGGTAGCAATCAGCCCCAGCATTTT
size: many; D: .; J: TRBJ2-6; V: TRBV27; CDR3: CASSSSGANVLTF; DNA: TGTGCCAGCAGTTCTTCTGGGGCCAACGTCCTGACTTTC
size: many; D: TRBD1; J: TRBJ2-3; V: TRBV12-3/TRBV12-4; CDR3: CASSLDRGSTDTQYF; DNA: TGTGCCAGCAGCCTTGACAGGGGGAGCACAGATACGCAGTATTTT
size: many; D: TRBD1; J: TRBJ2-2; V: TRBV20-1; CDR3: CSAVRGTNTGELFF; DNA: TGCAGTGCTGTCAGGGGGACGAACACCGGGGAGCTGTTTTTT
size: .; D: .; J: TRBJ1-5; V: TRBV5-1; CDR3: CASSLGGTSSNQPQHF; DNA: TGCGCCAGCAGCTTAGGGGGGACAAGCAGCAATCAGCCCCAGCATTTT
size: many; D: TRBD1; J: TRBJ2-3; V: TRBV29-1; CDR3: CSVEIQGRFLPDTQYF; DNA: TGCAGCGTTGAAATACAGGGGCGCTTTTTGCCAGATACGCAGTATTTT
size: .; D: .; J: TRBJ1-1; V: TRBV11-2; CDR3: CASSFPMWGGNTEAFF; DNA: TGTGCCAGCAGCTTCCCGATGTGGGGTGGGAACACTGAAGCTTTCTTT
size: .; D: TRBD1; J: TRBJ2-7; V: TRBV29-1; CDR3: CSVEQGAGPGSYEQYF; DNA: TGCAGCGTTGAACAGGGGGCAGGGCCGGGGTCCTACGAGCAGTACTTC
size: .; D: .; J: TRBJ1-4; V: TRBV10-2; CDR3: CASTPRGGVGSEKLFF; DNA: TGCGCCAGCACTCCACGTGGGGGGGTCGGAAGCGAAAAACTGTTTTTT
size: many; D: .; J: TRBJ1-2; V: TRBV20-1; CDR3: CSASRAPQGNDNTF; DNA: TGCAGTGCTAGTAGGGCTCCACAGGGAAACGATAACACCTTC
size: .; D: .; J: TRBJ2-2; V: TRBV9; CDR3: CASSVASRNTGELFF; DNA: TGTGCCAGCAGCGTAGCGTCCCGGAACACCGGGGAGCTGTTTTTT
size: many; D: .; J: TRBJ2-7; V: TRBV7-2; CDR3: CASSLALLGPGEQYF; DNA: TGTGCCAGCAGCTTAGCCTTATTGGGACCGGGCGAGCAGTACTTC
size: .; D: .; J: TRBJ2-3; V: TRBV5-4; CDR3: CASSSKSGSRDTQYF; DNA: TGTGCCAGCAGCTCCAAGTCAGGGAGTCGGGATACGCAGTATTTT
size: .; D: .; J: TRBJ2-2; V: TRBV11-3; CDR3: CASSLRPGTQNTGELFF; DNA: TGTGCCAGCAGCTTGCGGCCAGGGACACAGAACACCGGGGAGCTGTTTTTT
size: many; D: TRBD1; J: TRBJ2-3; V: TRBV5-1; CDR3: CASSLAQGAEDTQYF; DNA: TGCGCCAGCAGCTTGGCCCAGGGGGCTGAAGATACGCAGTATTTT
size: many; D: .; J: TRBJ1-1; V: TRBV28; CDR3: CASSSNTEAFF; DNA: TGTGCCAGCAGTTCGAACACTGAAGCTTTCTTT
size: many; D: TRBD1; J: TRBJ1-2; V: TRBV7-9; CDR3: CASSFAGDRAALGYTF; DNA: TGTGCCAGCAGCTTCGCGGGGGACAGGGCAGCTCTCGGCTACACCTTC
size: .; D: .; J: TRBJ2-6; V: TRBV29-1; CDR3: CSVYVAGANVLTF; DNA: TGCAGCGTTTACGTGGCTGGGGCCAACGTCCTGACTTTC
size: many; D: .; J: TRBJ1-2; V: TRBV5-1; CDR3: CASSIDRPYGYTF; DNA: TGCGCCAGCAGCATTGACAGACCTTATGGCTACACCTTC
size: .; D: .; J: TRBJ1-1; V: TRBV29-1; CDR3: CSARDGETEAFF; DNA: TGCAGCGCCCGGGACGGGGAGACTGAAGCTTTCTTT
size: many; D: .; J: TRBJ2-7; V: TRBV29-1; CDR3: CSVARFGEQYF; DNA: TGCAGCGTTGCCAGGTTCGGAGAGCAGTACTTC
size: many; D: .; J: TRBJ1-5; V: TRBV2; CDR3: CASSELGNQPQHF; DNA: TGTGCCAGCAGTGAGTTGGGGAATCAGCCCCAGCATTTT
size: many; D: .; J: TRBJ2-2; V: TRBV6-5; CDR3: CASTSTASASGTGELFF; DNA: TGTGCCAGCACCTCAACCGCCTCTGCCTCAGGGACCGGGGAGCTGTTTTTT
size: .; D: .; J: TRBJ1-4; V: TRBV19; CDR3: CASGRSSEKLFF; DNA: TGTGCCAGTGGGCGGAGCAGTGAAAAACTGTTTTTT
size: many; D: TRBD1; J: TRBJ2-7; V: TRBV10-3; CDR3: CAIRGGTGSYEQYF; DNA: TGTGCCATCAGGGGTGGGACAGGCTCCTACGAGCAGTACTTC
size: many; D: TRBD1; J: TRBJ2-5; V: TRBV7-9; CDR3: CASSLPGTGDETQYF; DNA: TGTGCCAGCAGCTTACCCGGGACAGGGGACGAGACCCAGTACTTC
size: .; D: .; J: TRBJ1-5; V: TRBV6-1; CDR3: CASTRAYNQPQHF; DNA: TGTGCCAGCACGAGGGCTTACAATCAGCCCCAGCATTTT
size: many; D: TRBD1; J: TRBJ2-1; V: TRBV5-1; CDR3: CASSGRRGQVNEQFF; DNA: TGCGCCAGCAGCGGGCGCAGGGGGCAGGTCAATGAGCAGTTCTTC
size: many; D: .; J: TRBJ1-1; V: TRBV5-1; CDR3: CASSFAGVTEAFF; DNA: TGCGCCAGCAGCTTTGCGGGGGTTACTGAAGCTTTCTTT
size: many; D: TRBD1; J: TRBJ1-1; V: TRBV7-6; CDR3: CASSLGTGTMNTEAFF; DNA: TGTGCCAGCAGCTTAGGGACAGGGACGATGAACACTGAAGCTTTCTTT